These 28 T cell receptor beta chains came from one sample sequenced in a study of monozygotic twins with inflammatory bowel disease. TCRdb reprocessed the 5' RACE reads; each CDR3 protein has one entry and no DNA is given. The sample's table shows fewer than 200,000 distinct CDR3 sequences. Sequenced: blood. Source of these receptors: a human donor with ulcerative colitis or Crohn's disease, or a healthy co-twin of an affected twin (not recorded which).

The rearrangement links TRBV15 to TRBJ1-2. The CDR3 has 16 residues. The V gene's germline CDR1 is LNHNV and CDR2 YYDKDF (reference sequence). CDR3 loop: CATSRPPAEASYGYTF.

V is TRBV7-9 and J is TRBJ2-3; TCRdb reports TRBD1, a call that lacks DNA to check it against. The CDR3 has 16 amino acids. Germline loops: CDR1 SEHNR, CDR2 FQNEAQ (reference sequence). The CDR3 spells CASSPPTGLGPDTQYF.

This rearrangement joins TRBV6-1 to TRBJ2-2; checking the TCRdb D call of TRBD2 is not possible without DNA. The CDR3 consists of 15 residues. Germline V gives CDR1 MNHNS, CDR2 SASEGT. The CDR3 region is CASRLFGGPTGELFF.

The chain recombines TRBV3-1 with TRBJ1-2; with no DNA, the TCRdb D assignment of TRBD1 cannot be verified. CDR3 length: 15 residues. CDR1 is LGHDT, CDR2 YNNKEL, per germline (reference sequence). The CDR3 is CASSHLQTGNYGYTF.

This sequence joins TRBV7-2 and TRBJ2-2; as DNA is missing, the TRBD2 call by TCRdb cannot be tested. The CDR3 is 16 amino acids. CDR1 is SGHTA and CDR2 is FQGNSA in the germline V gene. Here the CDR3 reads CASSFKGPSNTGELFF.

The chain employs TRBV29-1 and TRBJ2-7; with no DNA, the TCRdb D assignment of TRBD1 cannot be verified. Germline V gives CDR1 SQVTM, CDR2 ANQGSEA. This CDR3 spans 13 amino acids. CDR3 sequence reads: CSVQNIAGFEQYF.

The chain links TRBV20-1 to TRBJ1-2. The CDR3 contains 14 residues. Germline V gene data show CDR1 as DFQATT and CDR2 as SNEGSKA (reference sequence). The CDR3 loop reads CSARDLEEIYGYTF.

J is TRBJ1-1 and V is TRBV5-1; TCRdb names TRBD1, which stays unverified in the absence of DNA. The germline CDR1 and CDR2 sequences are SGHRS and YFSETQ. The CDR3 length is 15 residues. The CDR3 reads CASSAEAGVNTEAFF.

J is TRBJ1-3 and V is TRBV28. Germline V CDR1 and CDR2: MDHEN, SYDVKM. The CDR3 is 11 amino acids. CDR3 residues: CASRLEDTIYF. The full variable domain, in which reference TRBV28 and TRBJ1-3 provide the parts outside the CDR3, is DVKVTQSSRYLVKRTGEKVFLECVQDMDHENMFWYRQDPGLGLRLIYFSYDVKMKEKGDIPEGYSVSREKKERFSLILESASTNQTSMYLCASRLEDTIYFGEGSWLTVV.

V gene TRBV7-9 combines with J gene TRBJ2-1. The CDR3 has 16 amino acids. Per germline, CDR1 SEHNR and CDR2 FQNEAQ (reference sequence). CDR3 sequence: CASSFWRTDSYNEQFF.

The chain employs TRBV9 and TRBJ2-1; there is no DNA to check the TCRdb D call of TRBD1. This CDR3 has 13 residues. The germline CDR1 and CDR2 sequences are SGDLS and YYNGEE. CDR3: CASSIDGQGEQFF. Based on the CDR3 plus reference TRBV9 and TRBJ2-1, the full variable domain is DSGVTQTPKHLITATGQRVTLRCSPRSGDLSVYWYQQSLDQGLQFLIQYYNGEERAKGNILERFSAQQFPDLHSELNLSSLELGDSALYFCASSIDGQGEQFFGPGTRLTVL.

The chain joins TRBV7-2 to TRBJ2-7; TCRdb's D call of TRBD1 is untestable without DNA. Germline loops: CDR1 SGHTA, CDR2 FQGNSA. The CDR3 runs 14 residues. The CDR3 loop is CASSPTGFAYEQYF.

The gene calls are TRBV4-2 and TRBJ1-4. CDR3 length: 14 amino acids. CDR1 LGHNA and CDR2 YNFKEQ come from the germline V gene. This chain's CDR3 is CASSQDRTSEKLFF.

V and J are TRBV5-5 and TRBJ2-5; TCRdb's assignment of TRBD1 cannot be checked, as there is no DNA. From germline, CDR1 is SGHKS and CDR2 YYEKEE (reference sequence). The CDR3 totals 14 residues. The CDR3 protein is CASSPTRQEETQYF.

The CDR3 spells CASSVLGLPAFF. The V and J genes are TRBV9 and TRBJ1-1. Germline V lookup: CDR1 SGDLS, CDR2 YYNGEE. This CDR3 has 12 amino acids.

This chain connects TRBV7-9 to TRBJ2-7; the D call of TRBD1 rests on TCRdb alone, since no DNA is present to check it. The germline V gene has CDR1 SEHNR and CDR2 FQNEAQ (reference sequence). The CDR3 has 14 residues. The CDR3 spells CASSFTDSTYEQYF.

The chain employs TRBV20-1 and TRBJ2-5; TCRdb reports TRBD1, a call that lacks DNA to check it against. Germline V gene data show CDR1 as DFQATT and CDR2 as SNEGSKA (reference sequence). This CDR3 region has 13 residues. The CDR3 is CSANGGVQETQYF.

The rearrangement uses TRBV12-3 or TRBV12-4 and TRBJ2-7; TCRdb gives TRBD1 as the D gene, but with no DNA this cannot be confirmed. The CDR3 sequence is 15 residues long. CDR3 region: CASSPIRDPSYEQYF.

The rearrangement links TRBV6-1 to TRBJ2-3; lacking DNA, the TRBD1 call made by TCRdb goes unchecked. This CDR3 comprises 16 residues. The germline V gene has CDR1 MNHNS and CDR2 SASEGT. The CDR3 spells CASSKRQGGFPDTQYF.

The chain employs TRBV20-1 and TRBJ2-1; TCRdb lists TRBD1, though no DNA is available to test this call. Germline V lookup: CDR1 DFQATT, CDR2 SNEGSKA (reference sequence). The length of the CDR3 is 16 residues. CDR3 region: CSVRSGDRGAYNEQFF.

This chain uses TRBV7-2 with TRBJ1-5. In germline, CDR1 is SGHTA, CDR2 FQGNSA. The CDR3 length is 15 residues. The CDR3 sequence: CASSLARGSNQPQHF.

This chain links TRBV10-2 with TRBJ1-6. The germline V gene has CDR1 WSHSY and CDR2 SAAADI. The CDR3 has 17 amino acids. CDR3 residues: CASSEGWLRAYNSPLHF.

The chain recombines TRBV10-3 with TRBJ2-7. CDR3 length equals 12 residues. Germline CDR1 ENHRY, CDR2 SYGVKD. This chain's CDR3 is CATGQGSYEQYF.

The chain is built from TRBV20-1 and TRBJ1-1; TCRdb proposes TRBD1, but this gene call is untestable without DNA. The CDR3 totals 14 residues. Germline lookup yields CDR1 DFQATT and CDR2 SNEGSKA (reference sequence). CDR3 protein: CSARPGPPNTEAFF.

V usage is TRBV30 and J usage is TRBJ1-5; TCRdb indicates TRBD1, and absent DNA this call remains unverified. This CDR3 region has 14 residues. Germline V gives CDR1 GTSNPN, CDR2 SVGIG (reference sequence). The CDR3 sequence is CAWSVAGGWQPQHF.

The CDR3 sequence is CASSEGGPGNTIYF. This chain connects TRBV6-1 to TRBJ1-3. Germline CDR1 reads MNHNS; CDR2 reads SASEGT. CDR3 length equals 14 residues.

V usage is TRBV12-3 or TRBV12-4 and J usage is TRBJ1-2; lacking DNA, the TRBD1 call made by TCRdb goes unchecked. CDR3 length equals 15 residues. The CDR3 loop reads CASSLADGGNHGYTF.

J is TRBJ2-5 and V is TRBV4-3; TCRdb outputs TRBD2, but without DNA this stays unchecked. CDR1 and CDR2 from the germline V gene are LGHNA and YSLEER. There are 15 residues in the CDR3. The CDR3: CASSQEGREKETQYF.